This T cell receptor (beta chain) was sequenced in a study of T cells in Graves' hyperthyroidism and ophthalmopathy. Study results and limitations: The authors' 13 V-J model separated ophthalmopathy from stable hyperthyroidism. Model output signaled ophthalmopathy a median roughly 6.1 months ahead of onset.

What was amplified from RNA transcripts were TCR beta CDR3 regions. First-round RT-PCR of the TCR CDR3 relied on the HTBI primer set. MiXCR, run by TCRdb on the multiplex PCR reads, gives a single entry per CDR3 protein. Among fewer than 450,000 distinct CDR3 sequences listed, about 15% were seen once. This clonotype was seen ten or more times. Its antigen is still unknown. Looked up from germline, CDR1 is SNHLY and CDR2 is FYNNEI. The CDR3 runs 13 residues. The V segment lost 5 bases and the J segment 6 bases; nucleotides outside the gene matches: 4. Each diagnosis was grounded in clinical symptoms, serum thyroxine and TRAb, thyroid ultrasound, and orbital computed tomography.

The V gene is TRBV2, the J gene TRBJ2-1, with TRBD2 identical over 7 bases. The sequenced sample consisted of blood. The sequence came from an older woman with Graves' ophthalmopathy. The CDR3 loop reads CASSTGRVNEQFF. CDR3 sequence (DNA): TGTGCCAGCAGTACGGGGAGGGTCAATGAGCAGTTCTTC.